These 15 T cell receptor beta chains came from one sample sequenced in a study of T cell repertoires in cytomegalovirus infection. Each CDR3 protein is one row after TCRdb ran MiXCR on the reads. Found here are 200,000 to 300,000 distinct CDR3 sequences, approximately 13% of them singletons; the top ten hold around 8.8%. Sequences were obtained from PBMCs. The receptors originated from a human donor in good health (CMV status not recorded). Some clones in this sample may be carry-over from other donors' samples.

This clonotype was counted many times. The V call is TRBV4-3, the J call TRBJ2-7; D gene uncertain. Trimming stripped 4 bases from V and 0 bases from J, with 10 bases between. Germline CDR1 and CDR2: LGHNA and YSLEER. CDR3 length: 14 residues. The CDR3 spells CASSPFPNSYEQYF. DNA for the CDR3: TGCGCCAGCAGCCCCTTCCCCAACTCCTACGAGCAGTACTTC.

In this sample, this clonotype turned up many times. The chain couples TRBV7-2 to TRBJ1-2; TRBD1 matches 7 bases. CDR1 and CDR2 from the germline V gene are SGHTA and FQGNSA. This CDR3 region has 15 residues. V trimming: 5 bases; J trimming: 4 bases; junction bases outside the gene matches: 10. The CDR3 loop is CASSHGQAHIYGYTF. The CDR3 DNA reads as TGTGCCAGCAGCCACGGACAGGCTCACATCTATGGCTACACCTTC.

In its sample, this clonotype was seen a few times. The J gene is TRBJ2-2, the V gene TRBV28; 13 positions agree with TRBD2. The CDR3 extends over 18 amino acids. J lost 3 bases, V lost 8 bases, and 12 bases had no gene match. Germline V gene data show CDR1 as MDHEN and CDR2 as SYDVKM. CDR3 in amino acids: CASYSWTSGSGYTGELFF. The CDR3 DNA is TGTGCCAGCTACTCCTGGACTAGCGGGAGTGGGTACACCGGGGAGCTGTTTTTT.

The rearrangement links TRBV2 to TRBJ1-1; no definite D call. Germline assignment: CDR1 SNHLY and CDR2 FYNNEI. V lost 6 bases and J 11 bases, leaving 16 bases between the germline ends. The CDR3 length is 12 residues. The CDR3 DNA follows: TGTGCCAGCAGGCCCGGGCAGCGGCTTGCTTTCTTT. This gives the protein CASRPGQRLAFF.

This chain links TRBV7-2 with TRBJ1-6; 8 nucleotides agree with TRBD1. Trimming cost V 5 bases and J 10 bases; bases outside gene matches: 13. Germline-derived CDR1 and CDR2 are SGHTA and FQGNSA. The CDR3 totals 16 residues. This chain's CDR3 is CASSPIGQGLRSPLHF. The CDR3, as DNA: TGTGCCAGCAGCCCGATCGGACAGGGTTTAAGGTCACCCCTCCACTTT. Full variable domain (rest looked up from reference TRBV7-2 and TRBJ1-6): GAGVSQSPSNKVTEKGKDVELRCDPISGHTALYWYRQSLGQGLEFLIYFQGNSAPDKSGLPSDRFSAERTGGSVSTLTIQRTQQEDSAVYLCASSPIGQGLRSPLHFGNGTRLTVT.

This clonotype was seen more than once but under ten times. The CDR3, as DNA: TGTGCCATCAGTGAGGGGAGACGCTCCTACAATGAGCAGTTCTTC. Translating it yields CAISEGRRSYNEQFF. V is TRBV10-3 and J is TRBJ2-1, with D maybe TRBD2 (5 bases). Germline CDR1 and CDR2: ENHRY and SYGVKD. The CDR3 spans 15 residues. Trimming removed 2 bases from V and 0 bases from J, with 8 bases in between.

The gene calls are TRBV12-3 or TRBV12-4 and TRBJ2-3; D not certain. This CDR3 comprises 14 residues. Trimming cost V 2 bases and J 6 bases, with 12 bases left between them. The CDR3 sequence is CASSLLSYADTQYF. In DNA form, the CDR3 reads TGTGCCAGCAGTTTATTGTCCTACGCGGATACGCAGTATTTT.

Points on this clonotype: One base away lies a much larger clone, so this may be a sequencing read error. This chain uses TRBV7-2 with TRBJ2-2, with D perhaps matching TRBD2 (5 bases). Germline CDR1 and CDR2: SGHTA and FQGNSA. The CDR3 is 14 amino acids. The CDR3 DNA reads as TGTGCCAGCAGCTCCCGGACCTACACCGGGGTGCTGTTTTTT. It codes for CASSSRTYTGVLFF.

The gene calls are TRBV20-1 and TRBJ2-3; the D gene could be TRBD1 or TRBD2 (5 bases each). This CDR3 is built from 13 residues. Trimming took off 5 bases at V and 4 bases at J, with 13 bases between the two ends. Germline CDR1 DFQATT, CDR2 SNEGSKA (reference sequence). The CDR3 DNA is TGCAGTGCTCCGCACGGGGCCGCAGATACGCAGTATTTT. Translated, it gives CSAPHGAADTQYF.

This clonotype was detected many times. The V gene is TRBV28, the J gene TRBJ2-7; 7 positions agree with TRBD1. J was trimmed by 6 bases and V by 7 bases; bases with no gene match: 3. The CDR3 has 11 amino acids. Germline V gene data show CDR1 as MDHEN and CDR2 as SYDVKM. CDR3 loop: CASIDRAEQYF. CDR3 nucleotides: TGTGCCAGCATAGACAGGGCCGAGCAGTACTTC.

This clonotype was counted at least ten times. The CDR3 spells CSVGSGSFYEQYF. In DNA form, the CDR3 reads TGCAGTGTTGGAAGCGGGAGTTTCTACGAGCAGTACTTC. The V gene is TRBV20-1, the J gene TRBJ2-7, with 8 bases that match TRBD2. Germline V CDR1 and CDR2: DFQATT, SNEGSKA (reference sequence). The J segment lost 3 bases and the V segment lost 7 bases, leaving 8 bases of the junction unmatched. This CDR3 is 13 amino acids long.

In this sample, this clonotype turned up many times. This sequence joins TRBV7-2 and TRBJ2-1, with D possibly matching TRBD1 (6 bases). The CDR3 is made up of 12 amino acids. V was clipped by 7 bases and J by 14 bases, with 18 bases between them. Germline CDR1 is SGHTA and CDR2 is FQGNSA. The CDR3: CASTSGVGREFF. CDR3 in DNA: TGTGCCAGCACCTCAGGGGTAGGGCGGGAGTTCTTC. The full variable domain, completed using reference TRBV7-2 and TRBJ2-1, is GAGVSQSPSNKVTEKGKDVELRCDPISGHTALYWYRQSLGQGLEFLIYFQGNSAPDKSGLPSDRFSAERTGGSVSTLTIQRTQQEDSAVYLCASTSGVGREFFGPGTRLTVL.

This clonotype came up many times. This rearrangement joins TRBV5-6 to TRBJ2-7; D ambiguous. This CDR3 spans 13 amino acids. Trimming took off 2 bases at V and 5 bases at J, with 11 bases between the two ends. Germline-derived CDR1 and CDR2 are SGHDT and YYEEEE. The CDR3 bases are TGTGCCAGCAGCTTTATTGGAGCTGACGAGCAGTACTTC. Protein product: CASSFIGADEQYF. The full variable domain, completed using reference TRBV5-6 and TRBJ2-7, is DAGVTQSPTHLIKTRGQQVTLRCSPKSGHDTVSWYQQALGQGPQFIFQYYEEEERQRGNFPDRFSGHQFPNYSSELNVNALLLGDSALYLCASSFIGADEQYFGPGTRLTVT.

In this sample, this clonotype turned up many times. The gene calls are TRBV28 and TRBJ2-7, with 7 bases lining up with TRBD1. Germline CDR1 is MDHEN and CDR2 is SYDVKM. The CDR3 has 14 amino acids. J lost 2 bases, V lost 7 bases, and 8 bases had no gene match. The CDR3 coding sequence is TGTGCCAGCATATCGGGACAGCAAACCTACGAGCAGTACTTC. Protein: CASISGQQTYEQYF.

The CDR3 sequence: CSVASSGRGYEQYF. DNA for the CDR3: TGCAGTGTGGCCTCTAGCGGGAGAGGGTACGAGCAGTACTTC. The chain combines TRBV20-1 with TRBJ2-7, with TRBD2 matching over 10 bases. Germline CDR1 and CDR2: DFQATT and SNEGSKA (reference sequence). The CDR3 extends over 14 amino acids. After removal of 7 bases from V and 4 bases from J, the junction contained 10 bases not matched to a gene.